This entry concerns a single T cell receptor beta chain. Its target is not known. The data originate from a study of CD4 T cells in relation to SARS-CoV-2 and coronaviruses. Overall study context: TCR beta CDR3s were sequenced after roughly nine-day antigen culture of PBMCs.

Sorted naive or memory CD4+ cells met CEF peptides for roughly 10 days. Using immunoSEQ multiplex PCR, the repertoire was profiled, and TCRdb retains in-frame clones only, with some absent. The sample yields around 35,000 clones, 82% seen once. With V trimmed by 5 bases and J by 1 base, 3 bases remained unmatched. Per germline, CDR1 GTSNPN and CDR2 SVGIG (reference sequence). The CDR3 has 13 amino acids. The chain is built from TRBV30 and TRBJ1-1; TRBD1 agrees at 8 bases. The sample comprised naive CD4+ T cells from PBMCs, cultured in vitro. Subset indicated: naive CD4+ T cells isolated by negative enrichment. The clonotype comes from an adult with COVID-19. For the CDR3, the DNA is TGTGCCTGGTCCGGGACAGGGAACACTGAAGCTTTCTTT. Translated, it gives CAWSGTGNTEAFF.